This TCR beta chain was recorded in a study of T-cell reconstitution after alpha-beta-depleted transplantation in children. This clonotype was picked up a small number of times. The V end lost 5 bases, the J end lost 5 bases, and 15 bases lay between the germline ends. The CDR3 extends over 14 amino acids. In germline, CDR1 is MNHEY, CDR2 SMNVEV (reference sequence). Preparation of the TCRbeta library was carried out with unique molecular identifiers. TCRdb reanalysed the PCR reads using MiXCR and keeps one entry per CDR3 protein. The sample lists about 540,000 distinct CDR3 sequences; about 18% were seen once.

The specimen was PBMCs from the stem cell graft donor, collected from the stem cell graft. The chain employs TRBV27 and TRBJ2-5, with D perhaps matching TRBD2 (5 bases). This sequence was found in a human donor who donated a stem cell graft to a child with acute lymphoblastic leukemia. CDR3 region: CASSRGLALETQYF. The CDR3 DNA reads TGTGCCAGCAGTCGAGGCCTAGCTTTGGAGACCCAGTACTTC.